The next 11 T cell receptor beta chains were all read from a single sample in a study of T-cell memory formation after mild COVID-19. TCRdb ran MiXCR on the 5' RACE reads and lists one entry per CDR3 protein. Here the sample spans roughly 400,000 distinct CDR3 sequences, more than 15% being singletons. Specimen: PBMCs or a T cell subset sorted from them (not recorded which). The origin of the receptors is a man younger than 30 who had mild COVID-19 (a few samples of this study predate the infection). Cell type and time point are not known.

This clonotype has only a few counts. The chain joins TRBV27 to TRBJ2-3; a possible D gene is TRBD2 (6 bases). The CDR3 is 14 residues long. Deletions cut 4 bases from V and 2 bases from J, with 10 bases between. Germline V CDR1 and CDR2: MNHEY, SMNVEV (reference sequence). The CDR3: CASSSWGVTDTQYF. CDR3 bases: TGTGCCAGCAGTTCTTGGGGGGTCACAGATACGCAGTATTTT.

This clonotype was seen a few times. The V and J genes are TRBV12-5 and TRBJ2-7; D remains unclear. V was shortened by 0 bases and J by 7 bases, with 7 bases between the two germline ends. The CDR3 runs 12 residues. The V gene's germline CDR1 is LGHNT and CDR2 FRNRAP. The chain's CDR3 is CASGLVPREQYV. The CDR3 nucleotides are TGTGCTAGTGGTTTGGTACCACGGGAGCAGTACGTC.

The V call is TRBV7-9, the J call TRBJ1-2; no clear D gene. Per germline, CDR1 SEHNR and CDR2 FQNEAQ (reference sequence). Trimming shortened V by 5 bases and J by 8 bases, and 15 bases separated the two germline ends. The CDR3 runs to 13 residues. The CDR3 is CASSPTRGGGYTF. In DNA form, the CDR3 reads TGTGCCAGCAGCCCGACCCGGGGAGGGGGCTACACCTTC.

This clonotype has a handful of counts. Written as DNA, the CDR3 is TGCGCCAGCAGCTTGGCCCCAACTAGCGAGGCGTACGAGCAGTACTTC. Its protein is CASSLAPTSEAYEQYF. V and J are TRBV5-1 and TRBJ2-7; 7 bases fit TRBD2. Losses at the gene ends were 0 bases for V and 4 bases for J; bases not matched to a gene: 10. Germline lookup yields CDR1 SGHRS and CDR2 YFSETQ. There are 16 residues in the CDR3.

V is TRBV7-9 and J is TRBJ2-1; D may match TRBD1 or TRBD2 (5 bases each). Trimming pared 1 base from V and 8 bases from J, leaving 12 bases between. There are 14 residues in the CDR3. CDR1 and CDR2 (germline): SEHNR, FQNEAQ (reference sequence). The CDR3 reads CASSLGTGPHEQFF. Here the CDR3 DNA reads TGTGCCAGCAGCTTAGGTACGGGACCACATGAGCAGTTCTTC.

The CDR3 DNA follows: TGTGCCAGCAGCCCAGCAGCGGCAGGGCTCACAGATACGCAGTATTTT. It translates to CASSPAAAGLTDTQYF. The V call is TRBV7-8, the J call TRBJ2-3, with D perhaps assigned TRBD1 or TRBD2 (5 bases each). This CDR3 has 16 amino acids. CDR1 is SGHVS, CDR2 FQNEAQ, per germline. Between the trimmed V and J ends, which lost 5 bases and 2 bases, there was a span of 17 bases.

In DNA form, the CDR3 reads TGCAGTGCTAGGTTCGGGGGCACTGAAGCTTTCTTT. Translated: CSARFGGTEAFF. V and J are TRBV20-1 and TRBJ1-1; perhaps TRBD1 as D (5 bases). The V end lost 3 bases, the J end lost 4 bases, and 9 bases lay between the germline ends. This CDR3 region has 12 residues. Germline CDR1 reads DFQATT; CDR2 reads SNEGSKA (reference sequence).

This clonotype was counted between two and nine times. The genes are TRBV4-1 and TRBJ1-2; D gene uncertain. The CDR3 sequence is 16 residues long. The germline V gene encodes CDR1 MGHRA and CDR2 YSYEKL. The V gene lost 0 bases and the J gene lost 2 bases, with 13 bases spanning the gap. CDR3 nucleotide sequence: TGCGCCAGCAGCCAAGATGCTATGGGCGGGAACTATGGCTACACCTTC. This sequence encodes CASSQDAMGGNYGYTF.

This clonotype occurred a few times. The chain combines TRBV7-9 with TRBJ1-1; D ambiguous. The CDR3 consists of 13 residues. Trimming cost V 7 bases and J 0 bases, with 9 bases left between them. Per the germline V gene, CDR1 is SEHNR and CDR2 is FQNEAQ (reference sequence). CDR3 nucleotide sequence: TGTGCCAGCAACTCAGGAGTGAACACTGAAGCTTTCTTT. Its translation: CASNSGVNTEAFF.

The chain employs TRBV6-2 or TRBV6-3 and TRBJ2-1; D might be TRBD1 (5 bases). Trimming took 8 bases from V and 0 from J, leaving 8 bases between them. Germline CDR1 MNHEY, CDR2 SVGEGT. CDR3 length: 13 residues. CDR3 residues: CASQGNSYNEQFF. The CDR3 coding sequence is TGTGCCAGCCAGGGAAACTCCTACAATGAGCAGTTCTTC.

This rearrangement joins TRBV7-3 to TRBJ2-7, with TRBD1 matching over 7 bases. Germline CDR1 is SGHTA and CDR2 is FQGTGA. The V and J ends lost 0 bases and 6 bases, in that order; junction bases with no gene match: 14. The CDR3 covers 17 residues. CDR3 amino acids: CASSLTGPRQGKAEQYF. The DNA for the CDR3 is TGTGCCAGCAGCTTAACCGGACCGAGACAGGGAAAAGCCGAGCAGTACTTC.